One and the same sample provided the 2 T cell receptor beta chains below, sequenced in a study of blood T cells in healthy people across ages. For the second PCR, which ran for about 6 to 11 cycles, a sample-barcoded 5' primer and a J-beta primer mix were used. TCRdb reanalysed the 5' RACE reads using MiXCR and keeps one entry per CDR3 protein. In the table there are 550,000 to 750,000 distinct CDR3 sequences, about 21% of which are singletons. Source material: blood. The source of these receptors is a man in his 70s in good health.

The chain uses TRBV3-1 and TRBJ1-5; unclear D gene. The CDR3 length is 17 residues. Trimming left V 4 bases short and J 1 base short, with 17 bases between. The germline CDR1 and CDR2 sequences are LGHDT and YNNKEL (reference sequence). CDR3 loop: CASSPPTGKESNQPQHF. The CDR3 DNA is TGTGCCAGCAGCCCCCCAACGGGGAAAGAGAGCAATCAGCCCCAGCATTTT.

This clonotype was counted only a few times. This chain links TRBV7-9 with TRBJ1-4; 12 positions match TRBD1. The germline V gene encodes CDR1 SEHNR and CDR2 FQNEAQ (reference sequence). This CDR3 comprises 17 residues. J was trimmed by 8 bases and V by 7 bases; bases with no gene match: 14. CDR3 protein: CASNGTGGEDIGEKLFF. For the CDR3, the DNA is TGTGCCAGCAACGGGACAGGGGGCGAAGATATAGGGGAAAAACTGTTTTTT.